This T cell receptor (beta chain) was observed in a study of neurological immune-mediated disorders. Study-wide points: It was HTLV-1-associated myelopathy that showed the most TCR clonal expansion, while multiple sclerosis showed the least, falling below healthy controls.

Using its own MiXCR run on the 5' RACE reads, TCRdb lists one record per CDR3 protein. This table holds about 66,000 distinct CDR3 sequences, less than 5.5% found once. With 5 bases removed from V and 1 base from J, the gap between germline ends came to 9 bases. The V gene's germline CDR1 is SGHRS and CDR2 YFSETQ. The CDR3 consists of 13 residues. This clonotype was observed a few times. The target antigen is unknown. The sequencing input was PBMCs. V and J are TRBV5-1 and TRBJ1-1; the D is unclear. This TCR was sampled from a man aged 30 to 45 with multiple sclerosis. CDR3 coding DNA: TGCGCCAGCAGGTACCAAACGAACACTGAAGCTTTCTTT. This codes for CASRYQTNTEAFF.